This T cell receptor (beta chain) was sequenced for a study of blood T cell repertoires in COVID-19. For the study at large: COVID-19 samples collected from the United States, Italy and Spain covered acute and convalescent phases.

Those enrolled, adults aged roughly 18 to 90 years, came from around 25 US areas. Participants' reported clinical history set cohort assignment. Original methodology: Reference gene primer amplification in the assay estimated nucleated cell counts. Profiling relied on immunoSEQ multiplex PCR, and the TCRdb table lists in-frame clones only, not all of them. V and J calls and clone size are copied from that table; D and trimming were computed from the DNA. The top ten clones hold around 15% of a sample with hundreds of thousands of clones, 90% of them seen once. This receptor was taken from a man aged 25 to 45 who had been exposed to COVID-19. The sequencing input was PBMCs or T cells enriched from blood (not recorded which).

The CDR3 protein is CASSLYGTGGNEQYF. DNA of the CDR3: TGCGCCAGCAGCCTATATGGGACAGGGGGTAATGAGCAGTACTTC. This chain connects TRBV4-1 to TRBJ2-7, with 11 bases lining up with TRBD1. CDR1 is MGHRA, CDR2 YSYEKL, per germline. The V gene end was trimmed by 4 bases and the J gene end by 7 bases; junction bases not matched to a gene: 9. The CDR3 contains 15 residues.